This entry lists 15 T cell receptor beta chains sequenced from one sample in a study of shared clonotypes between healthy human individuals. The data were produced by immunoSEQ multiplex PCR, yet TCRdb's version contains in-frame clones alone and is incomplete. This table holds around 700,000 clones, around 73% found once. The sequencing sample was made of memory CD4+ T cells sorted from blood. Sample subset: CD45RA-negative fraction. The origin of the receptors is a woman in her twenties or thirties in good health.

This chain links TRBV7-8 with TRBJ2-7; D gene ambiguous. The ends were cut back, 5 bases at V and 5 bases at J, with 10 bases in the middle. This CDR3 spans 12 amino acids. From germline, CDR1 is SGHVS and CDR2 FQNEAQ. The CDR3: CASSHISNEQYF. The CDR3 DNA follows: TGTGCCAGCAGCCACATCTCTAACGAGCAGTACTTC.

Of note for this clone: Relative to the germline gene, one junction end is altered; a read error may explain this. This chain links TRBV28 with TRBJ2-1; D possibly matches TRBD1 or TRBD2 (5 bases each). Germline loops: CDR1 MDHEN, CDR2 SYDVKM. CDR3 length: 12 residues. The CDR3, as DNA: TGTGCCAGCGGTCTGGAGGACAAGGAGCAGTTCTTC. Protein product: CASGLEDKEQFF.

As concerns this clone: Other nucleotide sequences from this sample produce the same CDR3. V is TRBV15 and J is TRBJ1-2; maybe TRBD1 (5 bases). Germline loops: CDR1 LNHNV, CDR2 YYDKDF (reference sequence). Trimming removed 3 bases at V and 0 bases at J, with 8 bases between. CDR3 length equals 14 residues. This CDR3 is CATSRDTANYGYTF. The CDR3, as DNA: TGTGCCACCAGCAGGGACACCGCTAACTATGGCTACACCTTC.

The chain is built from TRBV7-6 and TRBJ2-7; TRBD2 agrees at 8 bases. This CDR3 spans 14 amino acids. J was trimmed by 2 bases and V by 6 bases; bases with no gene match: 6. The germline CDR1 and CDR2 sequences are SGHVS and FNYEAQ. CDR3 protein: CASRREVPPYEQYF. The CDR3 DNA reads TGTGCCAGCAGGCGGGAGGTTCCCCCCTACGAGCAGTACTTC.

The chain combines TRBV28 with TRBJ1-2, with D uncertain. The V end was cut by 3 bases, the J end by 6 bases, with 8 bases between. The CDR3 is 12 amino acids. Germline values: CDR1 MDHEN, CDR2 SYDVKM. The CDR3 nucleotides read TGTGCCAGCAGTTTTCAGGTGGATGGCTACACCTTC. It translates to CASSFQVDGYTF.

The rearrangement joins TRBV2 to TRBJ2-7; TRBD2 agrees at 10 bases. CDR1 is SNHLY and CDR2 is FYNNEI in the germline V gene. The V gene end was trimmed by 4 bases and the J gene end by 4 bases; junction bases not matched to a gene: 1. The CDR3 runs 13 residues. The CDR3 region is CASSVAGGYEQYF. CDR3 nucleotide sequence: TGTGCCAGCAGTGTAGCGGGGGGATACGAGCAGTACTTC.

The genes are TRBV19 and TRBJ2-3; unclear D gene. CDR3 length: 14 amino acids. Germline V gene data show CDR1 as LNHDA and CDR2 as SQIVND (reference sequence). V dropped 4 bases and J dropped 0 bases, with 8 bases sitting between them. CDR3 in amino acids: CASSRSGSTDTQYF. DNA for the CDR3: TGTGCCAGTAGTAGATCCGGGAGCACAGATACGCAGTATTTT. Together with reference TRBV19 and TRBJ2-3, the CDR3 gives the full variable domain: DGGITQSPKYLFRKEGQNVTLSCEQNLNHDAMYWYRQDPGQGLRLIYYSQIVNDFQKGDIAEGYSVSREKKESFPLTVTSAQKNPTAFYLCASSRSGSTDTQYFGPGTRLTVL.

This chain links TRBV27 with TRBJ1-2; 11 nucleotides line up with TRBD1. Trimming took 8 bases from V and 8 from J; bases not matched to a gene: 7. Looked up from germline, CDR1 is MNHEY and CDR2 is SMNVEV (reference sequence). There are 13 residues in the CDR3. CDR3 protein: CASSGQGARGYTF. CDR3 nucleotide sequence: TGTGCCAGCTCAGGACAGGGGGCGCGGGGCTACACCTTC.

This rearrangement joins TRBV11-2 to TRBJ1-1; no firm D call. Germline CDR1 reads SGHAT; CDR2 reads FQNNGV. This CDR3 spans 14 amino acids. V lost 4 bases to trimming and J lost 2 bases, with 11 bases between them. The CDR3 DNA sequence: TGTGCCAGCAGCTGGGGTAGTCGAAACACTGAAGCTTTCTTT. Protein: CASSWGSRNTEAFF.

The rearrangement links TRBV5-4 to TRBJ2-7; 10 bases match TRBD1. With V trimmed by 4 bases and J by 2 bases, 9 bases remained unmatched. This CDR3 has 16 residues. Germline loops: CDR1 SGHNT, CDR2 YYREEE (reference sequence). This CDR3 reads CASSRGRTGGTYEQYF. The CDR3 DNA reads TGTGCCAGCAGCCGGGGCCGGACAGGGGGAACCTACGAGCAGTACTTC.

The chain employs TRBV7-6 and TRBJ1-5; D gene uncertain. The germline V and J ends were trimmed by 1 base and 0 bases, with 13 bases remaining between them. Per the germline V gene, CDR1 is SGHVS and CDR2 is FNYEAQ. The CDR3 length is 17 residues. The CDR3 loop is CASSLDGRDYSNQPQHF. CDR3 DNA: TGTGCCAGCAGCTTAGACGGGCGGGATTATAGCAATCAGCCCCAGCATTTT.

The chain recombines TRBV29-1 with TRBJ1-2; unclear D gene. CDR1 is SQVTM, CDR2 ANQGSEA, per germline. V lost 7 bases and J lost 8, with 17 bases in between. The CDR3 is 12 amino acids. CDR3 DNA sequence: TGCAGCGGTGACGGGCAGGCTGGAGGCTACACCTTC. Amino acid sequence: CSGDGQAGGYTF.

This clone was seen at least ten times. The chain links TRBV7-2 to TRBJ2-1; the match to TRBD2 covers 11 bases. The CDR3 is made up of 17 amino acids. With 4 bases clipped from V and 5 bases from J, the junction kept 10 bases outside the gene matches. CDR1 is SGHTA, CDR2 FQGNSA, per germline. In DNA form, the CDR3 reads TGTGCCAGCAGCTCGGTGAGACTAGCGGGGACAGACAATGAGCAGTTCTTC. It codes for CASSSVRLAGTDNEQFF.

The chain joins TRBV2 to TRBJ1-1, with 9 bases lining up with TRBD1. Germline CDR1 SNHLY, CDR2 FYNNEI. The trim removed 6 bases at V and 1 base at J, leaving 9 bases unmatched. The CDR3 is 16 residues long. The CDR3 loop reads CASRETQGAANTEAFF. CDR3 nucleotide sequence: TGTGCCAGCAGGGAGACACAGGGGGCGGCGAACACTGAAGCTTTCTTT.

The rearrangement links TRBV2 to TRBJ1-1, with D perhaps TRBD1 (5 bases). CDR1 and CDR2 (germline): SNHLY, FYNNEI. V gave up 10 bases and J gave up 0 bases, with 9 bases separating them. The CDR3 has 12 amino acids. The CDR3 spells CANKGMNTEAFF. As DNA, the CDR3 is TGTGCCAACAAGGGGATGAACACTGAAGCTTTCTTT.